Following are 24 T cell receptor beta chains from one sample sequenced in a study of T cells in Graves' hyperthyroidism and ophthalmopathy. The TCR beta CDR3 regions underwent amplification using RNA transcripts as the source. The HTBI set primed first-round TCR CDR3 RT-PCR. TCRdb processed the multiplex PCR reads anew with MiXCR; each CDR3 protein has one entry. The sample has about 640,000 distinct CDR3 sequences; about 45% are singletons. Sequencing was performed on peripheral blood or thyroid tissue (not recorded which). The receptors derive from an adult man with Graves' disease, either hyperthyroidism or ophthalmopathy (not recorded which).

The rearrangement links TRBV5-1 to TRBJ1-1; D uncertain. With 2 bases removed from V and 4 bases from J, the gap between germline ends came to 9 bases. The CDR3 contains 13 residues. CDR1 is SGHRS, CDR2 YFSETQ, per germline. The CDR3 DNA reads as TGCGCCAGCAGCTTCGACCGAGGCACTGAAGCTTTCTTT. It translates to CASSFDRGTEAFF.

Comments on this clonotype: The junction departs from germline at one end; a sequencing error may be responsible. J is TRBJ2-5 and V is TRBV7-2; D is uncertain. The germline CDR1 and CDR2 sequences are SGHTA and FQGNSA. The length of the CDR3 is 13 residues. In DNA form, the CDR3 reads TGTGCCAGCAACCGCCGTCTCCAAGAGGCCCAGTACTTC. Translation: CASNRRLQEAQYF.

This clonotype was observed a few times. The chain joins TRBV27 to TRBJ2-5; 9 nucleotides match TRBD1. The J segment lost 5 bases and the V segment lost 8 bases, leaving 6 bases of the junction unmatched. CDR3 length equals 13 residues. Per germline, CDR1 MNHEY and CDR2 SMNVEV (reference sequence). The CDR3 sequence is CASWGQGWETQYF. CDR3 in DNA: TGTGCCAGCTGGGGACAGGGATGGGAGACCCAGTACTTC.

There are many counts of this clonotype. Its ends do not fully match the called genes, so a read error is possible. This chain connects TRBV7-7 to TRBJ1-5; 8 bases agree with TRBD1. The length of the CDR3 is 14 residues. CDR1 SSHAT and CDR2 FNYEAQ come from the germline V gene (reference sequence). CDR3 DNA: TGTGCTAGCAGCGTATGGACAGGGAATCAGCCCCAGCATTTT. It encodes CASSVWTGNQPQHF.

V gene TRBV5-1 combines with J gene TRBJ1-5, with 7 bases identical to TRBD1. The germline V gene has CDR1 SGHRS and CDR2 YFSETQ. CDR3 length: 14 amino acids. V was pared by 4 bases and J by 8 bases, with 9 bases of the junction left unmatched. CDR3 protein: CASSQTGQAEPQHF. The CDR3 DNA is TGCGCCAGCAGCCAAACCGGACAGGCGGAGCCCCAGCATTTT.

This clonotype was recorded a few times. This rearrangement joins TRBV7-3 to TRBJ1-2; D is possibly TRBD1 (5 bases). Germline V gene lookup returns CDR1 SGHTA and CDR2 FQGTGA. The V and J ends lost 7 bases and 5 bases respectively, with 17 bases between them. The CDR3 loop spans 14 amino acids. In DNA form, the CDR3 reads TGTGCCAGCACTATTAGGGGATTCGGTTATGGCTACACCTTC. Translating it yields CASTIRGFGYGYTF. Filled out from reference TRBV7-3 and TRBJ1-2, the complete variable domain reads GAGVSQTPSNKVTEKGKYVELRCDPISGHTALYWYRQSLGQGPEFLIYFQGTGAADDSGLPNDRFFAVRPEGSVSTLKIQRTERGDSAVYLCASTIRGFGYGYTFGSGTRLTVV.

V and J are TRBV7-8 and TRBJ2-7; no clear D gene. V lost 6 bases and J lost 3, with 24 bases in between. Germline V CDR1 and CDR2: SGHVS, FQNEAQ. The CDR3 sequence is 17 residues long. The DNA of the CDR3 is TGTGCCAGCAGTTACGCGGTAGGATCTGTAACCTTCTACGAGCAGTACTTC. It yields the protein CASSYAVGSVTFYEQYF. The full variable domain, with the rest looked up from reference TRBV7-8 and TRBJ2-7, is GAGVSQSPRYKVAKRGQDVALRCDPISGHVSLFWYQQALGQGPEFLTYFQNEAQLDKSGLPSDRFFAERPEGSVSTLKIQRTQQEDSAVYLCASSYAVGSVTFYEQYFGPGTRLTVT.

The rearrangement links TRBV25-1 to TRBJ2-7; 9 positions agree with TRBD1. J lost 2 bases, V lost 4 bases, and 6 bases had no gene match. The CDR3 is made up of 15 amino acids. CDR1 is MGHDK, CDR2 SYGVNS, per germline. The CDR3, as DNA: TGTGCCAGCAGTGCAAAGGGACAGGGAACCTACGAGCAGTACTTC. This encodes CASSAKGQGTYEQYF.

CDR3 nucleotide sequence: TGTGCCAGCAGCTTTCTAGGGTCGCATAGCAATCAGCCCCAGCATTTT. Protein sequence: CASSFLGSHSNQPQHF. This sequence joins TRBV7-9 and TRBJ1-5; no firm D call. This CDR3 region has 16 residues. Trimming cost V 3 bases and J 0 bases, with 12 bases left between them. The germline V gene has CDR1 SEHNR and CDR2 FQNEAQ (reference sequence).

This clonotype was detected a few times. The chain carries TRBV12-3 or TRBV12-4 and TRBJ1-5, with a weak D call TRBD1 (6 bases). V was shortened by 5 bases and J by 5 bases, with 10 bases between the two germline ends. The CDR3 totals 13 residues. The chain's CDR3 is CASSPNRDQPQHF. Written as DNA, the CDR3 is TGTGCCAGCAGTCCAAACAGGGATCAGCCCCAGCATTTT.

The V call is TRBV7-3, the J call TRBJ1-2; 7 nucleotides line up with TRBD1. Germline values: CDR1 SGHTA, CDR2 FQGTGA. The CDR3 spans 16 residues. V lost 5 bases to trimming and J lost 5 bases; unmatched junction nucleotides: 14. This chain's CDR3 is CASSQDRNRGMYGYTF. DNA of the CDR3: TGTGCCAGCAGCCAAGATCGAAACAGGGGCATGTATGGCTACACCTTC.

The rearrangement uses TRBV6-1 and TRBJ1-2, with unresolved D. CDR3 length: 14 amino acids. Germline-derived CDR1 and CDR2 are MNHNS and SASEGT. The germline V and J ends were trimmed by 8 bases and 1 base, with 14 bases remaining between them. The CDR3 DNA is TGTGCCAGCTCACCACTCGAGAGTAACTATGGCTACACCTTC. It codes for CASSPLESNYGYTF.

This clonotype appeared a few times. V gene TRBV24-1 combines with J gene TRBJ2-2, with D perhaps TRBD2 (5 bases). V lost 0 bases to trimming and J lost 0 bases, with 7 bases between them. The CDR3 sequence is 16 residues long. Germline lookup yields CDR1 KGHDR and CDR2 SFDVKD. The CDR3 protein is CATSDLKRPNTGELFF. The CDR3 nucleotides are TGTGCCACCAGTGATTTGAAGCGGCCGAACACCGGGGAGCTGTTTTTT.

V is TRBV2 and J is TRBJ1-2; TRBD1 matches 7 bases. V lost 4 bases to trimming and J lost 2 bases; unmatched junction nucleotides: 13. The CDR3 covers 17 residues. The germline V gene has CDR1 SNHLY and CDR2 FYNNEI. Here the CDR3 DNA reads TGTGCCAGCAGTGTCTCGACCCCAAGACAGGGAAACTATGGCTACACCTTC. It specifies CASSVSTPRQGNYGYTF.

There are many counts of this clonotype. The V and J genes are TRBV2 and TRBJ1-1, with D maybe TRBD1 (5 bases). This CDR3 contains 14 residues. The V gene's germline CDR1 is SNHLY and CDR2 FYNNEI. Trimming shortened V by 5 bases and J by 0 bases, and 10 bases separated the two germline ends. The CDR3 region has the DNA TGTGCCAGCAGTAGGGACGGATTGAACACTGAAGCTTTCTTT. It translates to CASSRDGLNTEAFF. The full variable domain, with the rest looked up from reference TRBV2 and TRBJ1-1, is EPEVTQTPSHQVTQMGQEVILRCVPISNHLYFYWYRQILGQKVEFLVSFYNNEISEKSEIFDDQFSVERPDGSNFTLKIRSTKLEDSAMYFCASSRDGLNTEAFFGQGTRLTVV.

This clonotype has a single count. The rearrangement links TRBV20-1 to TRBJ1-1, with 10 bases fitting TRBD1. After removal of 8 bases from V and 6 bases from J, the junction contained 12 bases not matched to a gene. The germline gives CDR1 DFQATT, CDR2 SNEGSKA (reference sequence). The CDR3 covers 14 residues. CDR3 sequence: CSTKVDRGLAEAFF. In DNA, the CDR3 is TGCAGTACTAAAGTCGACAGGGGGCTCGCTGAAGCTTTCTTT.

CDR3 sequence: CATSEPLHF. CDR3 bases: TGTGCCACCAGTGAACCCCTCCACTTT. The V call is TRBV24-1, the J call TRBJ1-6; no firm D call. Between the trimmed V and J ends, which lost 4 bases and 12 bases, there was a span of 0 bases. CDR3 length equals 9 residues. CDR1 and CDR2 (germline): KGHDR, SFDVKD.

A few counts support this clonotype. V gene TRBV7-2 combines with J gene TRBJ1-1; TRBD1 is a possible D gene (5 bases). Trimming removed 5 bases from V and 0 bases from J, with 13 bases in between. The CDR3 runs 15 residues. Germline CDR1 reads SGHTA; CDR2 reads FQGNSA. The CDR3 DNA sequence: TGTGCCAGCAGCCGCAGACGGGGCATGAACACTGAAGCTTTCTTT. Translation gives CASSRRRGMNTEAFF.

This clonotype was seen ten or more times. The J gene is TRBJ2-2, the V gene TRBV15, with TRBD2 matching over 9 bases. Germline trimming cut 0 bases from V and 7 bases from J; bases unmatched to any gene: 6. The CDR3 sequence is 16 residues long. Germline CDR1 and CDR2: LNHNV and YYDKDF (reference sequence). CDR3 in DNA: TGTGCCACCAGCAGAGAACTAGCGGGTGGTATCGGGGAGCTGTTTTTT. Protein product: CATSRELAGGIGELFF.

V is TRBV5-6 and J is TRBJ2-7, with D possibly TRBD1 on 6 matching bases. CDR3 size: 14 residues. Germline lookup yields CDR1 SGHDT and CDR2 YYEEEE. Trimming took off 9 bases at V and 0 bases at J, with 16 bases between the two ends. CDR3 DNA: TGTGCCACCTCGGACAGACCGAGCTCCTACGAGCAGTACTTC. Encoded protein: CATSDRPSSYEQYF. Looking up the rest from reference TRBV5-6 and TRBJ2-7 gives the full variable domain: DAGVTQSPTHLIKTRGQQVTLRCSPKSGHDTVSWYQQALGQGPQFIFQYYEEEERQRGNFPDRFSGHQFPNYSSELNVNALLLGDSALYLCATSDRPSSYEQYFGPGTRLTVT.

V is TRBV11-2 and J is TRBJ2-5; no clear D gene. Trimming left V 5 bases short and J 5 bases short, with 12 bases between. Germline V gene sequence: CDR1 SGHAT, CDR2 FQNNGV. The CDR3 consists of 13 residues. Here the CDR3 DNA reads TGTGCCAGCAGCCCCGTGTTAGTTGAGACCCAGTACTTC. Amino acid sequence: CASSPVLVETQYF.

There are many counts of this clonotype. The genes are TRBV6-5 and TRBJ2-6; D is unclear. Trimming pared 7 bases from V and 4 bases from J, leaving 8 bases between. The CDR3 has 13 residues. Germline CDR1 and CDR2: MNHEY and SVGAGI. CDR3: CASTPRGANVLTF. CDR3 DNA: TGTGCCAGCACCCCCCGAGGGGCCAACGTCCTGACTTTC.

The table lists this clonotype with a count of one. This chain links TRBV7-9 with TRBJ1-4; D remains ambiguous. Germline CDR1 reads SEHNR; CDR2 reads FQNEAQ (reference sequence). Trimming took off 3 bases at V and 3 bases at J, with 8 bases between the two ends. This CDR3 is built from 14 residues. The CDR3 loop is CASSLTDPNEKLFF. CDR3 DNA sequence: TGTGCCAGCAGCTTGACGGACCCTAATGAAAAACTGTTTTTT.

This clonotype was picked up a small number of times. V and J are TRBV7-2 and TRBJ2-7, with D hard to call. The length of the CDR3 is 15 residues. Germline V gives CDR1 SGHTA, CDR2 FQGNSA. The germline V and J ends were trimmed by 1 base and 6 bases, with 16 bases remaining between them. DNA for the CDR3: TGTGCCAGCAGCTTAGGGGTCCTACCCTACTCCGAGCAGTACTTC. Translated: CASSLGVLPYSEQYF.